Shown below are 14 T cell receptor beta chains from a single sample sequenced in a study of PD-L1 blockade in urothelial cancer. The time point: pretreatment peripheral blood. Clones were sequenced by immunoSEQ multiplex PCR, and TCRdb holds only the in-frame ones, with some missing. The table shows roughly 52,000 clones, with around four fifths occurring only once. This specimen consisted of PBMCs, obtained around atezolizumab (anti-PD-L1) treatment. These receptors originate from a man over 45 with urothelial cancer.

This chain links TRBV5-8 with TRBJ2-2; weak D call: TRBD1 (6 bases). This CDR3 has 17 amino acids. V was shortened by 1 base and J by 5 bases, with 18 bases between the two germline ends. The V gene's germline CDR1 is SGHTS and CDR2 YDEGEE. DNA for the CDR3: TGTGCCAGCAGCTTGAAGGTAATCGGGACACGGACCGGGGAGCTGTTTTTT. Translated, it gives CASSLKVIGTRTGELFF.

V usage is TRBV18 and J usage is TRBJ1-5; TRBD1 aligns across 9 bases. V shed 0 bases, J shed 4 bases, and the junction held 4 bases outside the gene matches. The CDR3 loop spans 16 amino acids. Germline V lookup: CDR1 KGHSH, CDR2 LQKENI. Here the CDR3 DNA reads TGTGCCAGCTCACCACCCGGGACAGGGAAGAATCAGCCCCAGCATTTT. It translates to CASSPPGTGKNQPQHF.

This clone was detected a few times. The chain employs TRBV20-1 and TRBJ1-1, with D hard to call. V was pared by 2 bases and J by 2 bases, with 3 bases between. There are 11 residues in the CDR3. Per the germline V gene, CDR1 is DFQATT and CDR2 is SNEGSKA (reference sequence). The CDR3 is CSARPNTEAFF. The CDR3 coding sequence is TGCAGTGCTAGACCTAACACTGAAGCTTTCTTT.

The CDR3 region has the DNA TGCGCCAGCAGCTCAGGACTAGCGGGAATCTCCACCGGGGAGCTGTTTTTT. The encoded protein is CASSSGLAGISTGELFF. The rearrangement joins TRBV5-1 to TRBJ2-2, with 12 bases identical to TRBD2. Trimming took 3 bases from V and 4 from J; bases not matched to a gene: 7. Germline values: CDR1 SGHRS, CDR2 YFSETQ. This CDR3 has 17 amino acids.

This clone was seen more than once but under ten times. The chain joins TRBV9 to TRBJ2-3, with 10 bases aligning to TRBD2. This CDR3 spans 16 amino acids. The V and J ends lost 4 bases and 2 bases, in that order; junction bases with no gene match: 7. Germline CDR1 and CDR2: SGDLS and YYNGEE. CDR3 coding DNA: TGTGCCAGCAGCCCATGGACTAGCGGACCCACAGATACGCAGTATTTT. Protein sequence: CASSPWTSGPTDTQYF. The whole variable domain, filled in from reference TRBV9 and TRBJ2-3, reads DSGVTQTPKHLITATGQRVTLRCSPRSGDLSVYWYQQSLDQGLQFLIQYYNGEERAKGNILERFSAQQFPDLHSELNLSSLELGDSALYFCASSPWTSGPTDTQYFGPGTRLTVL.

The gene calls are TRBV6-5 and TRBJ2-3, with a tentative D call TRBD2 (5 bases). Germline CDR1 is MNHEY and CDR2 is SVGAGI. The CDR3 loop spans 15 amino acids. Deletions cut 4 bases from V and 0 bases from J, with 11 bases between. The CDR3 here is CASSSGFASTDTQYF. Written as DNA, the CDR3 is TGTGCCAGCAGTTCGGGATTTGCTAGCACAGATACGCAGTATTTT.

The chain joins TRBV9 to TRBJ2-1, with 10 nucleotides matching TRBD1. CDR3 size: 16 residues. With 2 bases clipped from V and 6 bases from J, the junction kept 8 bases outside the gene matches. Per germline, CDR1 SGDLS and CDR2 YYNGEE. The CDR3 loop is CASSVGGTGVPNEQFF. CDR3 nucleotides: TGTGCCAGCAGCGTGGGGGGGACAGGGGTCCCCAATGAGCAGTTCTTC.

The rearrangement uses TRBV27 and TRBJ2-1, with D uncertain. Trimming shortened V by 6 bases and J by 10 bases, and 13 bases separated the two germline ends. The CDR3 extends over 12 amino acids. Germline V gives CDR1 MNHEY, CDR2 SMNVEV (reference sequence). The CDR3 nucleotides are TGTGCCAGCAGCCCGGCGTTCGGGGAGCAGTTCTTC. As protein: CASSPAFGEQFF.

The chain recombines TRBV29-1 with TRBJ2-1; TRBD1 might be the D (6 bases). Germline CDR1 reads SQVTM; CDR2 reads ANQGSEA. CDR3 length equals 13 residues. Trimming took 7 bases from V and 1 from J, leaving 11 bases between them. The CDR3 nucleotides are TGCAGCGCTGGACAGTTTTCCTACAATGAGCAGTTCTTC. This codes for CSAGQFSYNEQFF.

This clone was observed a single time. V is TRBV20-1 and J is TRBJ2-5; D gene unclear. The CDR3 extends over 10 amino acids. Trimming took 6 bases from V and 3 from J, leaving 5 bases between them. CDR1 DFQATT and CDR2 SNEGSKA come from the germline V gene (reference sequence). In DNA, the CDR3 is TGCAGTGCACGGGAAGAGACCCAGTACTTC. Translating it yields CSAREETQYF.

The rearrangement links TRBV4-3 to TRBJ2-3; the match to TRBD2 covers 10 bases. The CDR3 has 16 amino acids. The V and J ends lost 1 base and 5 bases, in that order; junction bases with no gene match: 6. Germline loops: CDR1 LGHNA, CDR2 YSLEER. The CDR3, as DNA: TGCGCCAGCAGCCAAGGCTCTAGCGGGAGAGTAGATACGCAGTATTTT. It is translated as CASSQGSSGRVDTQYF.

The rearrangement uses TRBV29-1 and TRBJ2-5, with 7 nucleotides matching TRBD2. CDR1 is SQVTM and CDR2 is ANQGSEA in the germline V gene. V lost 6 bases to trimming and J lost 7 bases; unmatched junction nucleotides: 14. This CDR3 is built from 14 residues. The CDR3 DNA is TGCAGCGTCCCCCCAAAACGCGAGCGGGGGACCCAGTACTTC. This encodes CSVPPKRERGTQYF.

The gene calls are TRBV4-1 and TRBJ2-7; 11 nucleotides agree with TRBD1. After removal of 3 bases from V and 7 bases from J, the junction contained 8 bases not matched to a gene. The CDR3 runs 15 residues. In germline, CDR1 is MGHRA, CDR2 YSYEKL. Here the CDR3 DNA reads TGCGCCAGCAGCCATATAGGACAGGGGGCGATGGAGCAGTACTTC. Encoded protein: CASSHIGQGAMEQYF.

The CDR3 DNA reads as TGTGCCAGCAGACCTCGACAGGGAAAACATACTGAAGCTTTCTTT. It yields the protein CASRPRQGKHTEAFF. The genes are TRBV7-9 and TRBJ1-1, with TRBD1 matching over 7 bases. V trimming: 6 bases; J trimming: 5 bases; junction bases outside the gene matches: 12. Germline-derived CDR1 and CDR2 are SEHNR and FQNEAQ (reference sequence). The CDR3 has 15 residues.